The clone carrying this TCR beta chain has just a few counts. Its antigen is still unknown. The data originate from a study of T-cell reconstitution after alpha-beta-depleted transplantation in children. Preparation of the TCRbeta library used unique molecular identifiers. MiXCR, applied by TCRdb to the PCR reads, yields one record per CDR3 protein. The data hold about 340,000 distinct CDR3 sequences, with 15% to 20% observed a single time. The study, taken as a whole, reports: Expanded graft clones, several hundred of them, were reportedly the source of alpha-beta T cells about two months after transplant.

This sample comprised PBMCs, mostly from graft donor cells, obtained 360 days after TCRalphabeta/CD19-depleted stem cell transplant. The receptor was isolated from a male patient aged 2 to 10 who had a stem cell transplant for acute lymphoblastic leukemia, so the T cells may come from the graft donor.

CDR3 DNA sequence: TGCGCCAGCAGCAGTGGACAGCTCCAAGAGACCCAGTACTTC. Encoded protein: CASSSGQLQETQYF. This chain joins TRBV5-1 and TRBJ2-5; D is possibly TRBD1 (6 bases). V lost 4 bases to trimming and J lost 1 base, with 11 bases between them. Germline-derived CDR1 and CDR2 are SGHRS and YFSETQ. The CDR3 is 14 residues long.